Sequencing of this T cell receptor (beta chain) was carried out in a study of neoadjuvant anti-PD-1 for oral cavity cancer. On the study more broadly: Patients without progression received a fourth nivolumab dose around day 43, then surgical resection on days 50-56. Study-wide points: Only a few patients per response group were TCR-analyzed; validation needed.

Some clones are missing from TCRdb's copy, which holds only in-frame ones; the method was immunoSEQ multiplex PCR. Counted here are approximately 72,000 clones, around 82% occurring once; the ten biggest clones make up roughly 3.4%. These newly diagnosed stage II-IVA oral cavity squamous cell carcinoma patients had no prior systemic or radiation treatment. As concerns this clone: Its matching antigen is unknown.

The V end was cut by 5 bases, the J end by 3 bases, with 11 bases between. The CDR3 is 13 residues long. Germline assignment: CDR1 LNHDA and CDR2 SQIVND (reference sequence). The chain links TRBV19 to TRBJ2-7, with a tentative D call TRBD1 (6 bases). Specimen: PBMCs, collected before nivolumab (anti-PD-1) treatment. The TCR comes from a person aged 35 to 85 with oral cavity squamous cell carcinoma. CDR3 in DNA: TGTGCCAGTAGTGGCGACAGGAACTACGAGCAGTACTTC. Protein product: CASSGDRNYEQYF.